This is a list of T cell receptor beta chains from one sample in a study of blood T cell repertoires in COVID-19. The protocol was immunoSEQ multiplex PCR, while the TCRdb copy is restricted to in-frame clones and leaves out a portion. The table lists approximately 300,000 clones, roughly 89% of them singletons. Sequencing used PBMCs or T cells enriched from blood (not recorded which). The origin of the receptors is a woman aged 30 to 39 who had recovered from COVID-19. CDR3s include the opening cysteine and the closing phenylalanine or tryptophan. A D gene is named only where the DNA matches it firmly. Size values are once, few and many counts, or a class for expanded clones, and some rows have none.

v_gene	abundance	d_gene	j_gene	CDR3nt	CDR3aa
TRBV9	-	-	TRBJ2-7	TGTGCCAGCAGCTTACAGGGTACCAACGAGCAGTACTTC	CASSLQGTNEQYF
TRBV7-8	-	TRBD1	TRBJ1-2	TGTGCCAGCAGCTTGATAGACAGGGACGTCTATGGCTACACCTTC	CASSLIDRDVYGYTF
TRBV28	-	-	TRBJ2-5	TGTGCCAGCAGTTTGACTAACCAAGAGACCCAGTACTTC	CASSLTNQETQYF
TRBV27	-	TRBD1	TRBJ2-7	TGTGCCAGCAGTTATAACAGGGGGACCCACGAGCAGTACTTC	CASSYNRGTHEQYF
TRBV10-3	-	-	TRBJ2-1	TGTGCCATCAGTGGGATTAGGAATAGCCTCTACAATGAGCAGTTCTTC	CAISGIRNSLYNEQFF
TRBV28	-	-	TRBJ2-2	TGTGCCAGCAGTTTAGTGGGGCCTGCCTCTCTCACCGGGGAGCTGTTTTTT	CASSLVGPASLTGELFF
TRBV19	once	-	TRBJ1-5	TGTGCCAGTACCGACCCGGGGTGGGCTTCGAGCAATCAGCCCCAGCATTTT	CASTDPGWASSNQPQHF
TRBV14	-	-	TRBJ1-5	TGTGCCAGCAGTCAAGGGGGGGGCAATCAGCCCCAGCATTTT	CASSQGGGNQPQHF
TRBV28	-	TRBD2	TRBJ2-1	TGTGCCAGCAGTAGAGGGACTAGCGATTCGTACAATGAGCAGTTCTTC	CASSRGTSDSYNEQFF
TRBV6-4	-	TRBD2	TRBJ2-2	TGTGCCAGCAGTGCAAGGGAGGGCGGGGAGCTGTTTTTT	CASSAREGGELFF
TRBV19	few	-	TRBJ1-4	TGTGCCAGTACCACTCGGACGAGGGAAGCGACTAATGAAAAACTGTTTTTT	CASTTRTREATNEKLFF
TRBV7-9	-	-	TRBJ1-3	TGTGCCAGCAGCCCCCCCGGGGGGGGAGTGGGAAACACCATATATTTT	CASSPPGGGVGNTIYF
TRBV2	few	TRBD1	TRBJ1-6	TGTGCCAGCAGGCACCGGGACAGGGGCGGGAATTCACCCCTCCACTTT	CASRHRDRGGNSPLHF
TRBV21-1	-	-	TRBJ1-5	TGTGCCAGCAGCAAAGTAGCAGCGGGTGATCGCAATCAGCCCCAGCATTTT	CASSKVAAGDRNQPQHF
TRBV6-2/TRBV6-3	-	TRBD1	TRBJ2-6	TGTGCCAGCAGTTACGGGACAGAACCTGGGGCCAACGTCCTGACTTTC	CASSYGTEPGANVLTF
TRBV7-2	-	-	TRBJ2-7	TGTGCCAGCAGCTTAGCGGGTGGGGCCTGGCAAACCTACGAGCAGTACTTC	CASSLAGGAWQTYEQYF
TRBV11-2	-	-	TRBJ2-2	TGTGCCAGCAGCTTAGTGCCAGGGTGGGCCGGGGAGCTGTTTTTT	CASSLVPGWAGELFF